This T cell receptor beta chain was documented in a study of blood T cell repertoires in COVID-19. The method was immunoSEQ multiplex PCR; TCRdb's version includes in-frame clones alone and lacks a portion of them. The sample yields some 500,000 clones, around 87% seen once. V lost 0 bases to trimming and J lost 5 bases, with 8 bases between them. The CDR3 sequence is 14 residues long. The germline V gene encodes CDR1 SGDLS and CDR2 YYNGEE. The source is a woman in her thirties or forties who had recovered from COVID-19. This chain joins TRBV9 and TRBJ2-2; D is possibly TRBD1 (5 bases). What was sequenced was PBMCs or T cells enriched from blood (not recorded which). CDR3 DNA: TGTGCCAGCAGCGTAGGACAGCCGACCGGGGAGCTGTTTTTT. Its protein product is CASSVGQPTGELFF. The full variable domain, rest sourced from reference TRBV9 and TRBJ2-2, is DSGVTQTPKHLITATGQRVTLRCSPRSGDLSVYWYQQSLDQGLQFLIQYYNGEERAKGNILERFSAQQFPDLHSELNLSSLELGDSALYFCASSVGQPTGELFFGEGSRLTVL.